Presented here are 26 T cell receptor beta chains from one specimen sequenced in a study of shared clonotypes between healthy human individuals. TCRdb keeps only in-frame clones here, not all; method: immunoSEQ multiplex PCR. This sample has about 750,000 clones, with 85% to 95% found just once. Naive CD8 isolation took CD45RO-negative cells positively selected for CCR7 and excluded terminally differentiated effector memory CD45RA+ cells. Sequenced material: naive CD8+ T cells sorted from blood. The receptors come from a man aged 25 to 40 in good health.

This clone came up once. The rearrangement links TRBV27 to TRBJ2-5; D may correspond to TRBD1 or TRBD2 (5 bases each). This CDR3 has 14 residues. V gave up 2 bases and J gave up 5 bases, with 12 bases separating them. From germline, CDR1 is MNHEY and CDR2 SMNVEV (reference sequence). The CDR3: CASSLGTPLETQYF. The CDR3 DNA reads TGTGCCAGCAGTTTAGGGACCCCTCTGGAGACCCAGTACTTC.

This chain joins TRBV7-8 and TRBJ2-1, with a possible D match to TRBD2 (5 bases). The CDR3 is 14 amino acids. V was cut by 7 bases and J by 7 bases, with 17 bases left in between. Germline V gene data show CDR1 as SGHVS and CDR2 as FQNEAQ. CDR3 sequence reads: CASIRGVILNEQFF. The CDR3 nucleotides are TGTGCCAGCATTCGGGGAGTTATTCTAAATGAGCAGTTCTTC.

This CDR3 is CASSQEVLYRGGSEQYF. In DNA form, the CDR3 reads TGCGCCAGCAGCCAAGAGGTACTGTACAGGGGAGGTTCCGAGCAGTACTTC. The chain employs TRBV4-1 and TRBJ2-7; the D gene is possibly TRBD1 (7 bases). This CDR3 region has 17 residues. The ends were cut back, 0 bases at V and 6 bases at J, with 21 bases in the middle. Germline-derived CDR1 and CDR2 are MGHRA and YSYEKL.

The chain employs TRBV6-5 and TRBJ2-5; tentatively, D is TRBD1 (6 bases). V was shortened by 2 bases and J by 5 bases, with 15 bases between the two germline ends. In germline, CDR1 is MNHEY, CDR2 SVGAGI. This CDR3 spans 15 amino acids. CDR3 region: CASSYGAGAWETQYF. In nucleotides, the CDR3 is TGTGCCAGCAGTTACGGGGCAGGGGCATGGGAGACCCAGTACTTC.

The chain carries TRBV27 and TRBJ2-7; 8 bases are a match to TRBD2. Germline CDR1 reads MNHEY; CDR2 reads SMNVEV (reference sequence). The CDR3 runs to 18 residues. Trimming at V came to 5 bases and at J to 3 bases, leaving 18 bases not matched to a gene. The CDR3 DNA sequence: TGTGCCAGCAGTCCCGCGGCTTGGAGCGGGAGCGGAAGCTACGAGCAGTACTTC. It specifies CASSPAAWSGSGSYEQYF.

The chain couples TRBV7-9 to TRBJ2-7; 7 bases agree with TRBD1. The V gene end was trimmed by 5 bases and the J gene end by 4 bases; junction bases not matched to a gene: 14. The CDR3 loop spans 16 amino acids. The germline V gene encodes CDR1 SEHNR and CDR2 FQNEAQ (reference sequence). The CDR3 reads CASSPSLGTEQYEQYF. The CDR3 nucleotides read TGTGCCAGCAGCCCCAGCTTAGGGACAGAGCAATACGAGCAGTACTTC. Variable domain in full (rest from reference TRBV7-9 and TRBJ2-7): DTGVSQNPRHKITKRGQNVTFRCDPISEHNRLYWYRQTLGQGPEFLTYFQNEAQLEKSRLLSDRFSAERPKGSFSTLEIQRTEQGDSAMYLCASSPSLGTEQYEQYFGPGTRLTVT.

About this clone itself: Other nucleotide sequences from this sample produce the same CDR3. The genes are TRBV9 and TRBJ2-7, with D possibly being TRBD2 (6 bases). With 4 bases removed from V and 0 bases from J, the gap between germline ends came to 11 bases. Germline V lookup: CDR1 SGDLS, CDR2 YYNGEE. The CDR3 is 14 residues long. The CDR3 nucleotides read TGTGCCAGCAGCCTCCGGGACTCCTCCTACGAGCAGTACTTC. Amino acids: CASSLRDSSYEQYF.

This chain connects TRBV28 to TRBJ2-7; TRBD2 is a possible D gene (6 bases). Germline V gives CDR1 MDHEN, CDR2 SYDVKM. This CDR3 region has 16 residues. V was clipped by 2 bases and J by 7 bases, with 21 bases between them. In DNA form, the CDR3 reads TGTGCCAGCAGTTTAGGGCCCCGAGGAGGGAACTTGGAGCAGTACTTC. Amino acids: CASSLGPRGGNLEQYF.

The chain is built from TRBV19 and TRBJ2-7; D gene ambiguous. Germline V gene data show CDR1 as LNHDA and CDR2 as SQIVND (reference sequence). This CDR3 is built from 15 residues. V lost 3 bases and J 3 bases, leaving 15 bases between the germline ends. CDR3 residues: CASSIVRVAGYEQYF. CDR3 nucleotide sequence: TGTGCCAGTAGTATTGTAAGGGTTGCTGGCTACGAGCAGTACTTC.

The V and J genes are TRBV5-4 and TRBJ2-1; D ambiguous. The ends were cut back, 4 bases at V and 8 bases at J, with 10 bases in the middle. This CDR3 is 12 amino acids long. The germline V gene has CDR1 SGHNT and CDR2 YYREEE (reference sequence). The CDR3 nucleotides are TGTGCCAGCAGCGGCCAGGCGGATGAGCAGTTCTTC. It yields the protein CASSGQADEQFF. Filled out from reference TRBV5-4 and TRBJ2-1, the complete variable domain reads ETGVTQSPTHLIKTRGQQVTLRCSSQSGHNTVSWYQQALGQGPQFIFQYYREEENGRGNFPPRFSGLQFPNYSSELNVNALELDDSALYLCASSGQADEQFFGPGTRLTVL.

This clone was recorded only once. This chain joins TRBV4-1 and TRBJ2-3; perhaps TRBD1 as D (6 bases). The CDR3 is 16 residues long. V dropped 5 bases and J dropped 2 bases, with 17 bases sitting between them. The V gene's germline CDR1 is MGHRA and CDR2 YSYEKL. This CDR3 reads CASSYQGTGITDTQYF. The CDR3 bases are TGCGCCAGCAGCTACCAGGGGACGGGGATCACAGATACGCAGTATTTT.

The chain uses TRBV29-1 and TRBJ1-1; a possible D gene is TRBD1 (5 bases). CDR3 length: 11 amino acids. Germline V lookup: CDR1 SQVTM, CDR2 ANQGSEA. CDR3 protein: CSLGGSTEAFF. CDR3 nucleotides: TGCAGTCTTGGGGGGAGCACTGAAGCTTTCTTT.

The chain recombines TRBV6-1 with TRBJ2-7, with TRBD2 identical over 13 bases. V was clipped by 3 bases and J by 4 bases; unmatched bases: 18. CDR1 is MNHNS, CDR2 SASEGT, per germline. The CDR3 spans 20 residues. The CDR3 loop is CASSDTGTSGTHFYGYEQYF. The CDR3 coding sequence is TGTGCCAGCAGTGATACAGGGACTAGCGGGACACATTTTTACGGGTACGAGCAGTACTTC.

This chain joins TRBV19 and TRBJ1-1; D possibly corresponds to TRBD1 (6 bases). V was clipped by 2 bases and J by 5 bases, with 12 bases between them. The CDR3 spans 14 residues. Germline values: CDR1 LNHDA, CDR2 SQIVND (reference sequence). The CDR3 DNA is TGTGCCAGTAGTATATCCCAGGGGTGGACTGAAGCTTTCTTT. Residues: CASSISQGWTEAFF.

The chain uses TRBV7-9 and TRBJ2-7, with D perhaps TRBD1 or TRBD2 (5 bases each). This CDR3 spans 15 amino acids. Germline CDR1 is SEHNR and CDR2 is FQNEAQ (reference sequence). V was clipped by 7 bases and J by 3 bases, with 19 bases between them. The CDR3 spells CASTSTGTNFYEQYF. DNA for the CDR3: TGTGCCAGCACCTCAACCGGGACCAATTTCTACGAGCAGTACTTC.

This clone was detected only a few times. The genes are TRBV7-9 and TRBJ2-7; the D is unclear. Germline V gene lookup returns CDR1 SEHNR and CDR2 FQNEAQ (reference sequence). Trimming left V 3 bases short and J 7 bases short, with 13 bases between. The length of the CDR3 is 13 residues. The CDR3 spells CASSFPRSREQYF. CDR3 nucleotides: TGTGCCAGCAGCTTTCCCCGAAGTCGTGAGCAGTACTTC.

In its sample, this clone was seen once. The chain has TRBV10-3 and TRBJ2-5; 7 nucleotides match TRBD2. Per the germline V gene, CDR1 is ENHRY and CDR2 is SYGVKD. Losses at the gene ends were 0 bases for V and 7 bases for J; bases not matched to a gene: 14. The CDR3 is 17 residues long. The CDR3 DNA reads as TGTGCCATCAGTGAGTCGTCGGCTAGCGGAGCTACGGGGACCCAGTACTTC. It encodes CAISESSASGATGTQYF.

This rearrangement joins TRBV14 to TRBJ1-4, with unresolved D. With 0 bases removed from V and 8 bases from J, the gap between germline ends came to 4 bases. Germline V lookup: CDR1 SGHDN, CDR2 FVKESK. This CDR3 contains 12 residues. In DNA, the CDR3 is TGTGCCAGCAGCCAAGAGCCAGAAAAACTGTTTTTT. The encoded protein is CASSQEPEKLFF.

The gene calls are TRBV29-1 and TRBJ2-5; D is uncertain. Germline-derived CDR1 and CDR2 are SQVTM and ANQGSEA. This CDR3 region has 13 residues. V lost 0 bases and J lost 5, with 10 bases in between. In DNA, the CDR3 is TGCAGCGTTGAAGAAGGTTCTTCGGAGACCCAGTACTTC. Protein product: CSVEEGSSETQYF.

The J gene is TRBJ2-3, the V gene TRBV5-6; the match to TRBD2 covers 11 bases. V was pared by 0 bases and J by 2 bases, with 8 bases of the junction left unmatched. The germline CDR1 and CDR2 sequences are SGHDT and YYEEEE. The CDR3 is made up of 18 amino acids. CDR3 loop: CASSLGSGRDRATDTQYF. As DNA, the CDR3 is TGTGCCAGCAGCTTGGGTAGCGGGAGGGATAGAGCCACAGATACGCAGTATTTT.

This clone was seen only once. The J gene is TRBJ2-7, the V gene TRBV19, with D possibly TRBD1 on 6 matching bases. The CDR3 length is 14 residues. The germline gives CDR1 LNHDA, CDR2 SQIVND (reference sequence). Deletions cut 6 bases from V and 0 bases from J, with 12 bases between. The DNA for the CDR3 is TGTGCCAGTAGCCGGACAGAAAGCTCCTACGAGCAGTACTTC. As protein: CASSRTESSYEQYF.

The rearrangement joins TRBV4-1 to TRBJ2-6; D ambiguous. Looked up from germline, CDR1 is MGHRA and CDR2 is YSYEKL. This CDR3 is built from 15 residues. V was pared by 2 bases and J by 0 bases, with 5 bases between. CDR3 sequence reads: CASSQSPSGANVLTF. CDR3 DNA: TGCGCCAGCAGCCAATCACCCTCTGGGGCCAACGTCCTGACTTTC.

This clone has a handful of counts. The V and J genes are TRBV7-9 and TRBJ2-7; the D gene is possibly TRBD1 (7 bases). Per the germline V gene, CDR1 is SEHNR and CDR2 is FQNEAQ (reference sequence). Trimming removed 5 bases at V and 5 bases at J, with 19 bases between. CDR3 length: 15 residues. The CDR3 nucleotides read TGTGCCAGCAGCACGACGGGAGACAGGGAGGACGAGCAGTACTTC. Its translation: CASSTTGDREDEQYF.

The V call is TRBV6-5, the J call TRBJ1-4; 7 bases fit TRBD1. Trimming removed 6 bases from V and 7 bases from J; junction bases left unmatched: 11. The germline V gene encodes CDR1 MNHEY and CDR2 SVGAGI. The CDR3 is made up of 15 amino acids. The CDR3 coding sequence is TGTGCCAGCAGCCTAGGGGGCGCGGGGGTTGAAAAACTGTTTTTT. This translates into CASSLGGAGVEKLFF.

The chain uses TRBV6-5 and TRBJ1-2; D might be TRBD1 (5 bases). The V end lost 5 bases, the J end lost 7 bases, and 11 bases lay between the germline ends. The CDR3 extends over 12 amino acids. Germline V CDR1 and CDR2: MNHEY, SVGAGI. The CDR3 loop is CASSQGLRGYTF. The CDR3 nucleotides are TGTGCCAGCAGTCAGGGCCTTCGTGGCTACACCTTC.

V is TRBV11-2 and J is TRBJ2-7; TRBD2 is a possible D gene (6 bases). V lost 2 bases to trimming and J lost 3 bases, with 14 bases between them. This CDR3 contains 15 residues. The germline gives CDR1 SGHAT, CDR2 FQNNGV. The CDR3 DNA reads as TGTGCCAGCAGCTTAACTGGGGGGTCGGTCTACGAGCAGTACTTC. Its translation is CASSLTGGSVYEQYF. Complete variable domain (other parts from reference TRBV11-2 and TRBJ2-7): EAGVAQSPRYKIIEKRQSVAFWCNPISGHATLYWYQQILGQGPKLLIQFQNNGVVDDSQLPKDRFSAERLKGVDSTLKIQPAKLEDSAVYLCASSLTGGSVYEQYFGPGTRLTVT.